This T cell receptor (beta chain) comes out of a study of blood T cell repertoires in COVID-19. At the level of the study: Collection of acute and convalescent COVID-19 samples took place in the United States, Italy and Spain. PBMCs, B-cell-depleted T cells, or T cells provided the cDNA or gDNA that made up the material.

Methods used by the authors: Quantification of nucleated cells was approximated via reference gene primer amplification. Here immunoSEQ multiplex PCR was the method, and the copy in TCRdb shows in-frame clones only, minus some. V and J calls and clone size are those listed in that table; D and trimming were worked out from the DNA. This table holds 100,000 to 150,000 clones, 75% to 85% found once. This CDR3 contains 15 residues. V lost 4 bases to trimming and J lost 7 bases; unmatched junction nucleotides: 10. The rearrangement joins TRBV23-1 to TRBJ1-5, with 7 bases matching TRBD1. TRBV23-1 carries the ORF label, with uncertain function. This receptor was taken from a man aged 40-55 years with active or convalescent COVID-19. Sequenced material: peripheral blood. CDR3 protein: CASSPGWQGVQPQHF. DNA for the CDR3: TGCGCCAGCAGTCCCGGGTGGCAGGGGGTACAGCCCCAGCATTTT.